Shown below are 12 T cell receptor beta chains from a single sample sequenced in a study of Graves' ophthalmopathy and Graves' hyperthyroidism. For repertoire sequencing, the TCR beta CDR3 regions were amplified from RNA transcripts. HTBI-primed RT-PCR formed the first round, and a multiplex PCR formed the second. TCRdb reprocessed the multiplex PCR reads with MiXCR, giving one entry per CDR3 protein. This sample has fewer than 400,000 distinct CDR3 sequences; about 16% occur once, and the top ten carry 1.5% to 2%. Sequenced input: peripheral blood. The receptors originated from a woman younger than 30 with Graves' ophthalmopathy.

This clonotype was detected many times. The rearrangement links TRBV2 to TRBJ1-6, with 9 nucleotides matching TRBD1. The V gene's germline CDR1 is SNHLY and CDR2 FYNNEI. This CDR3 has 19 amino acids. Trimming removed 0 bases from V and 7 bases from J; junction bases left unmatched: 13. CDR3 residues: CASSEAVSGTGMGNSPLHF. The CDR3 region has the DNA TGTGCCAGCAGTGAAGCGGTCTCAGGGACAGGGATGGGGAATTCACCCCTCCACTTT.

The chain joins TRBV12-3 or TRBV12-4 to TRBJ2-7; 10 nucleotides agree with TRBD2. The CDR3 totals 16 residues. The junction had 7 bases not matched to a gene; V was cut back by 1 base and J by 4 bases. CDR3 region: CASSLGLAGEGYEQYF. The CDR3 region has the DNA TGTGCCAGCAGTTTAGGGCTAGCGGGAGAAGGTTACGAGCAGTACTTC.

At least ten counts were recorded for this clonotype. This sequence joins TRBV12-3 or TRBV12-4 and TRBJ1-5, with 8 bases that match TRBD1. With 0 bases clipped from V and 0 bases from J, the junction kept 4 bases outside the gene matches. There are 17 residues in the CDR3. CDR3 in amino acids: CASSLALGQGSNQPQHF. In DNA, the CDR3 is TGTGCCAGCAGTTTAGCGCTCGGACAGGGTAGCAATCAGCCCCAGCATTTT.

The rearrangement links TRBV28 to TRBJ2-7, with D hard to call. In germline, CDR1 is MDHEN, CDR2 SYDVKM. The CDR3 has 14 residues. Trimming removed 2 bases from V and 2 bases from J, with 10 bases in between. DNA of the CDR3: TGTGCCAGCAGTTTAGGTGTTGCCCCCTACGAGCAGTACTTC. Translating gives CASSLGVAPYEQYF.

This clonotype occurred many times. CDR3 DNA sequence: TGCGCCAGCAGCCAAGGCGGGCCGAAAACCTCTGAAGCTTTCTTT. This sequence encodes CASSQGGPKTSEAFF. The chain recombines TRBV4-3 with TRBJ1-1; no reliable D call. Trimming took 1 base from V and 6 from J, leaving 15 bases between them. The CDR3 runs 15 residues. The germline CDR1 and CDR2 sequences are LGHNA and YSLEER.

This clonotype occurred many times. Mismatch with germline at one junction end may stem from a read error. The CDR3 loop is CASSVTVMNTEAFF. CDR3 nucleotide sequence: TGTGCCAGTAGTGTGACGGTTATGAACACTGAAGCATTCTTT. The chain is built from TRBV28 and TRBJ1-1, with D unclear. This CDR3 spans 14 amino acids. The germline V gene has CDR1 MDHEN and CDR2 SYDVKM.

This clonotype has a count of ten or more. V gene TRBV25-1 combines with J gene TRBJ2-7, with 9 nucleotides matching TRBD2. CDR1 and CDR2 (germline): MGHDK, SYGVNS. V gave up 4 bases and J gave up 6 bases; unmatched junction bases: 7. This CDR3 has 14 residues. The CDR3 sequence: CASSGPGLASEQYF. Written as DNA, the CDR3 is TGTGCCAGCAGTGGTCCGGGACTAGCTTCCGAGCAGTACTTC.

This clonotype was seen ten or more times. The genes are TRBV30 and TRBJ2-7; perhaps TRBD1 as D (7 bases). The CDR3 extends over 15 amino acids. Germline V CDR1 and CDR2: GTSNPN, SVGIG (reference sequence). Between the trimmed V and J ends, which lost 3 bases and 3 bases, there was a span of 18 bases. DNA for the CDR3: TGTGCCTGGAGGGATACCAGGGGGAGGTTCTACGAGCAGTACTTC. Translating it yields CAWRDTRGRFYEQYF.

The chain uses TRBV28 and TRBJ1-1; TRBD1 aligns across 12 bases. J was trimmed by 3 bases and V by 6 bases; bases with no gene match: 14. The CDR3 has 18 amino acids. The germline V gene encodes CDR1 MDHEN and CDR2 SYDVKM. CDR3 loop: CASSRPGQGALGDTEAFF. Here the CDR3 DNA reads TGTGCCAGCAGCCGCCCGGGACAGGGGGCTTTAGGGGACACTGAAGCTTTCTTT.

This clonotype was counted many times. The chain employs TRBV28 and TRBJ1-5; 10 bases agree with TRBD1. The germline gives CDR1 MDHEN, CDR2 SYDVKM. The CDR3 has 17 amino acids. The junction had 14 bases not matched to a gene; V was cut back by 7 bases and J by 5 bases. The CDR3 loop is CASNTIFGTGDDQPQHF. For the CDR3, the DNA is TGTGCCAGCAACACTATCTTCGGGACAGGGGACGATCAGCCCCAGCATTTT.

This clonotype was counted many times. This rearrangement joins TRBV12-3 or TRBV12-4 to TRBJ2-7, with TRBD1 identical over 10 bases. This CDR3 spans 14 amino acids. With 7 bases clipped from V and 3 bases from J, the junction kept 6 bases outside the gene matches. In DNA, the CDR3 is TGTGCCAGCACCCTGACAGGGGGCTTCTACGAGCAGTACTTC. It encodes CASTLTGGFYEQYF.

Many counts were recorded for this clonotype. The genes are TRBV7-2 and TRBJ2-7, with a weak D call TRBD1 (8 bases). The CDR3 contains 14 residues. The V gene's germline CDR1 is SGHTA and CDR2 FQGNSA. Trimming cost V 3 bases and J 3 bases, with 12 bases left between them. Written as DNA, the CDR3 is TGTGCCAGCAGCTTTACAGGGGGGGTCTACGAGCAGTACTTC. The encoded protein is CASSFTGGVYEQYF.